This T cell receptor beta chain was recovered during a study of CXCR3-negative and CXCR3-positive naive CD8 T cells. The libraries of TRB cDNA were constructed through 5' RACE using UMI labels. TCRdb reprocessed the 5' RACE reads, keeping one entry per CDR3 protein, no DNA. This table holds roughly 86,000 distinct CDR3 sequences. This CDR3 comprises 15 residues. Germline V gives CDR1 SEHNR, CDR2 FQNEAQ (reference sequence). This clonotype was obtained from a human donor in good health. Some clones in this sample may be carry-over from other donors' samples. The specimen sequenced was naive CXCR3- CD8+ T cells from blood. Subset meaning: CD45RO-CCR7+CD27+CD95- naive CD8+ T cells lacking CXCR3 (TNR3-). This chain joins TRBV7-9 and TRBJ1-1; TCRdb picks TRBD1, but there is no DNA to check that call. CDR3 sequence reads: CASSSGTPMNTEAFF. The entire variable domain, with the rest obtained from reference TRBV7-9 and TRBJ1-1, is as follows: DTGVSQNPRHKITKRGQNVTFRCDPISEHNRLYWYRQTLGQGPEFLTYFQNEAQLEKSRLLSDRFSAERPKGSFSTLEIQRTEQGDSAMYLCASSSGTPMNTEAFFGQGTRLTVV.